The clone carrying this T cell receptor beta chain appeared many times. This entry is derived from a study of read filtering for tumor transcriptome and immune sequencing. From 350 to 500 ng of RNA, a library with molecular barcoded alpha/delta and beta/gamma adaptors was made. Via MiXCR, TCRdb re-called the reads, giving one row per CDR3 protein. There are under 40,000 distinct CDR3 sequences in the sample; 12% to 15% occur only once, and less than 20% lies in the top ten. Trimming took 1 base from V and 1 from J, leaving 11 bases between them. Germline CDR1 SGHDT, CDR2 YYEEEE. The CDR3 is 15 residues long.

The V gene is TRBV5-6, the J gene TRBJ1-1, with D possibly matching TRBD1 (6 bases). The source material was a population of CD138-negative cells sorted from bone marrow. The sequence derives from a donor aged 40 or older with multiple myeloma. The CDR3 loop reads CASSLYGTSNTEAFF. The CDR3 nucleotides are TGTGCCAGCAGCTTGTACGGGACATCGAACACTGAAGCTTTCTTT.